This entry is about one TCR beta chain. Its antigen target is currently unknown. One junction end does not reproduce the germline sequence, and a read error may be involved. The data derive from a study of tumor and adjacent non-tumor tissue in lung cancer (dated by TCRdb to 2016 to 2018). About the investigation overall: The cohort included 12 adenocarcinoma, 2 squamous cell carcinoma and 1 small cell lung cancer patients. Ages among the roughly 15 patients ranged from about 30 to 80 years, there were roughly ten men and 5 women, and disease was at TNM stage I to III. In total, sequencing yielded 125,075,908 productive TCRbeta reads, which works out to an average of approximately 4 million reads per sample. Using bulk TCRbeta repertoires from under 17 lung cancer patients, the study set lung tumor tissue side by side with matched distant non-tumor lung tissue. Some 31 paired specimens, one tumor and one normal lung sample per patient, were profiled by TCRbeta CDR3 sequencing. Points the paper makes about the study in general: The top 100 clones accounted for a significantly larger cumulative portion of the repertoire in normal lung than in tumor tissue. Tumor tissue showed significantly greater TCR diversity (inverse Simpson) than normal lung tissue (approximately 400 vs 170, P = 0.0075, Mann-Whitney U test). Only around 16 patients were in the cohort, and the authors stated that larger samples and more detailed clinical data are needed. The sequencing platform is not named in the methods, and unique molecular identifiers are not mentioned. Significantly higher TCR diversity was found in younger patients, and higher tumor TCR diversity was associated with shorter overall and disease-free survival. Peripheral blood was not sequenced, so blood TCRbeta repertoires in these lung cancer patients were not examined.

RNA was isolated from bulk, unsorted tissue, and RNA quality was assessed with a NanoDrop ND-1000 and an Agilent 2100. Newly diagnosed lung cancer patients without prior chemotherapy who had been admitted for thoracic surgery in China between August and November 2014 were enrolled as donors. The study excluded patients who had received radiotherapy or chemotherapy before or who had another cancer at the same time. Pieces of surgical tissue measuring about 1-2 cm3 were kept in RNAlater solution and stored at -80 degrees C until use. Library method: multiplex PCR. The sample was run on an Illumina HiSeq 2500. TCRbeta libraries were constructed through three rounds of nested PCR with primers (Table S4) according to protocols adapted from ARM-PCR. Before sequencing, PCR products of 200-500 bp were cut from the gel and purified using the QIAquick gel extraction kit. The source study handled its data this way. Reads were cleaned with Trimmomatic, merged with FLASH into complete CDR3 sequences, and assigned to V(D)J germline segments with MiTCR. Clonal diversity was computed as the inverse Simpson's index with VDJtools. In-frame sequences lacking a premature stop codon were counted as productive reads. Through fastp at Q25 and MiXCR, TCRdb rebuilt clones from the public reads, retaining in-frame beta chains. Rows with a matching CDR3 protein are joined into one entry that keeps the most common DNA and genes. For this entry, the V and J calls and clone size follow TCRdb and not the study's own pipeline. Present in this sample are around 210,000 distinct CDR3 sequences, over 55% of which were seen just once. The ten top clones hold less than 25% of the sample.

The sample was lung tumor tissue. The source is a man in his fifties or sixties with non-small cell lung cancer.

DNA sequence: TGTGCCAGCAGCGTGGGCAGGGGAGGTTACTACAATGAGCAGTCCTTC. This yields the protein CASSVGRGGYYNEQSF. The chain links TRBV11-2 with TRBJ2-1; the D gene could be TRBD1 or TRBD2, each one agreeing over 6 bases. The CDR3, cysteine through phenylalanine, is 16 amino acids long. The CDR3 DNA has 48 bases and is translated from base 1. Based on the germline V gene, the CDR1 and CDR2 sequences are SGHAT and FQNNGV.